This entry concerns a single TCR beta chain. This clone was recorded only once. Its antigen remains undetermined. Qualities for individual bases were not recorded, and no much larger clone is one base off. The data are from a study of blood T cell repertoires in COVID-19 (dated by TCRdb to the early 2020s). Broadly, across the study: Collaborator samples came from the United States, Italy and Spain and covered acute and convalescent phases of COVID-19. The sample metadata nearly always contained a de-identified subject ID, COVID-19 status, age in years and sex. The prospective study material was composed of cDNA or gDNA derived from T cells, B-cell-depleted T cells, or PBMCs. The samples were drawn from two sources: the first 160 participants of the ongoing ImmuneRACE study, and about 1,300 subjects contributed by 6 global collaborators. A freely available public database, intended as a resource for researchers studying the immune response to SARS-CoV-2, is where the repertoires were released. Where available, HLA class I and class II types were obtained from metadata supplied by the sample provider rather than from assay-based typing. The dataset comprised deeply sampled blood TCRbeta repertoires from subjects exposed to, actively infected with, or recovered from COVID-19. Broad study findings and their caveats: How much clinical and demographic metadata was included differed by source and by participant, and the metadata was provided uncurated.

TCRbeta CDR3 regions were amplified from genomic DNA using the immunoSEQ Assay, a bias-controlled multiplex PCR. The authors' analysis ran thus. Nucleated cell counts per sample were estimated from amplification of reference gene primers within the assay. To quantify the absolute abundance of each unique TCRbeta CDR3 rearrangement, sequence reads were collapsed and filtered. For each sample, productive Simpson clonality was calculated by taking the square root of Simpson's diversity index across productive rearrangements. The immuneACCESS repertoire file appears here via TCRdb, limited to in-frame rearrangements. These files lack a portion of the clones; in checked studies, under half of the deficit traces to unresolved V genes, and the cause of the others is not known. V and J calls and clone size are those listed in that table; D and trimming were worked out from the DNA. The sample data list around 230,000 clones, and about 80% of these were observed just once. The biggest ten clones account for roughly 2.5% of the sample.

Collaborating institutions collected whole blood in K2EDTA tubes following their own protocols. For TCRbeta analysis, collaborators shipped samples as frozen whole blood, isolated PBMCs, or DNA extracted from either of those sample types. This clonotype originated in a woman aged 40 to 50 with active or convalescent COVID-19. Input material: peripheral blood.

The DNA is as follows: TGTGCCAGCAGCCAGACAGCGGGCATGAACACTGAAGCTTTCTTT. It is translated as CASSQTAGMNTEAFF. The rearranged segments are TRBV7-9 and TRBJ1-1; the D gene is perhaps TRBD1, on 5 matching bases. Relative to germline, V is 5 bases shorter and J is 0 bases shorter, with 13 bases between their ends. From a lookup of the germline V gene (reference sequence), CDR1 and CDR2 are SEHNR and FQNEAQ. The CDR3 runs 15 amino acids, cysteine and phenylalanine included. Solely the CDR3 DNA is kept, with 45 bases framed from the first base. The variable domain in full, with residues beyond the CDR3 obtained from the reference TRBV7-9 and TRBJ1-1 genes, is DTGVSQNPRHKITKRGQNVTFRCDPISEHNRLYWYRQTLGQGPEFLTYFQNEAQLEKSRLLSDRFSAERPKGSFSTLEIQRTEQGDSAMYLCASSQTAGMNTEAFFGQGTRLTVV.